This passage covers 2 T cell receptor beta chains from one sample sequenced in a study of CD8 T cells in ankylosing spondylitis. In TCRdb, the 5' RACE reads were re-called with MiXCR into one record per CDR3 protein. This table has about 140,000 distinct CDR3 sequences, roughly 8.4% appearing once. The sample was synovial fluid, either unsorted or a sorted T cell fraction (not recorded which). The source is a male donor with ankylosing spondylitis.

This clonotype was seen more than once but under ten times. This chain links TRBV6-5 with TRBJ1-5; D perhaps matches TRBD1 (6 bases). The germline V gene encodes CDR1 MNHEY and CDR2 SVGAGI. The V gene lost 3 bases and the J gene lost 2 bases, with 11 bases spanning the gap. The CDR3 contains 15 residues. The CDR3 region has the DNA TGTGCCAGCAGTTATGGGGGCGTCGGCAATCAGCCCCAGCATTTT. It yields the protein CASSYGGVGNQPQHF.

This clonotype was picked up many times. The genes are TRBV19 and TRBJ2-7, with TRBD2 identical over 8 bases. CDR1 and CDR2 from the germline V gene are LNHDA and SQIVND (reference sequence). This CDR3 is built from 16 residues. V was pared by 5 bases and J by 5 bases, with 14 bases of the junction left unmatched. This CDR3 reads CASSRTRGSGRHEQYF. Here the CDR3 DNA reads TGTGCCAGTAGTCGCACCCGGGGGAGCGGGAGACACGAGCAGTACTTC.